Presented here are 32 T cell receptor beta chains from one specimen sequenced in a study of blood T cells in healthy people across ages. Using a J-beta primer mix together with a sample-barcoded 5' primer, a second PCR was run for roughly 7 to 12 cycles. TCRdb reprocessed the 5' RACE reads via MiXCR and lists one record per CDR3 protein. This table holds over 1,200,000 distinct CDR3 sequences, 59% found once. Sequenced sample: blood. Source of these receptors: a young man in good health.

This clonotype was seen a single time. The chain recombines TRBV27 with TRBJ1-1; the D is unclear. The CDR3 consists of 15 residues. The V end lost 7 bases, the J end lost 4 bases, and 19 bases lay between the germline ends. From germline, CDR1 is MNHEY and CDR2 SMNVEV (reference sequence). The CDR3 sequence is CASTQTGWIGTEAFF. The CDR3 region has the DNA TGTGCCAGCACCCAAACGGGGTGGATTGGCACTGAAGCTTTCTTT.

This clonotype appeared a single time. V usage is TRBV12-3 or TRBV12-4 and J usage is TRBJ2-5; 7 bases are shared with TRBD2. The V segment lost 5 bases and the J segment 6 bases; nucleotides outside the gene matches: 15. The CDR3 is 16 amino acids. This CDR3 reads CASSLSGGDFFKTQYF. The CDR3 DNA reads TGTGCCAGCAGTCTGTCTGGGGGGGACTTTTTTAAGACCCAGTACTTC.

The CDR3 loop is CASRPFVANTGGEADTQYF. CDR3 bases: TGTGCCAGCAGACCGTTTGTTGCGAATACAGGGGGAGAAGCAGATACGCAGTATTTT. This chain uses TRBV27 with TRBJ2-3; 8 bases align to TRBD1. Trimming took 6 bases from V and 4 from J; bases not matched to a gene: 21. Germline-derived CDR1 and CDR2 are MNHEY and SMNVEV (reference sequence). The CDR3 covers 19 residues.

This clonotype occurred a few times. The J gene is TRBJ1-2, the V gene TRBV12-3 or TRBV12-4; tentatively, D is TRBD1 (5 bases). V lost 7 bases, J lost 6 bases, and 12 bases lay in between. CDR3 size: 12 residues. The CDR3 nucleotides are TGTGCCAGCACCGTCCAGGGCGATGGCTACACCTTC. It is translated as CASTVQGDGYTF.

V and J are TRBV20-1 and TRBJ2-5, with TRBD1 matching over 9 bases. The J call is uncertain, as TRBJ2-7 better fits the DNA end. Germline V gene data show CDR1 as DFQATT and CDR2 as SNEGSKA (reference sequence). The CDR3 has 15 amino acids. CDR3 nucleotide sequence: TGCAGTGCTAGACCGGACAGGGGCCTTTTTTACGAGCAGTACTTC. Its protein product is CSARPDRGLFYEQYF.

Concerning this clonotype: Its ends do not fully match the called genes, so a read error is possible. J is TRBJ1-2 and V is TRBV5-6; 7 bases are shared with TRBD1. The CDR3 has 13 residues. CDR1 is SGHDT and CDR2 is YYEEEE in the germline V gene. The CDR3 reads CASSLFQGGGFTF. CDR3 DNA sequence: TGTGCCAGCAGCTTGTTTCAGGGGGGCGGCTTCACCTTC. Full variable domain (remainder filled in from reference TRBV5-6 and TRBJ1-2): DAGVTQSPTHLIKTRGQQVTLRCSPKSGHDTVSWYQQALGQGPQFIFQYYEEEERQRGNFPDRFSGHQFPNYSSELNVNALLLGDSALYLCASSLFQGGGFTFGSGTRLTVV.

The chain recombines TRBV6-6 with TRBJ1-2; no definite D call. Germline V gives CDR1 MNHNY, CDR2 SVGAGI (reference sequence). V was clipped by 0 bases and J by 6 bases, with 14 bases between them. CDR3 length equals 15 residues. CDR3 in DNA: TGTGCCAGCAGTTACTCTACCTCTGACGCGAATGGCTACACCTTC. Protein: CASSYSTSDANGYTF.

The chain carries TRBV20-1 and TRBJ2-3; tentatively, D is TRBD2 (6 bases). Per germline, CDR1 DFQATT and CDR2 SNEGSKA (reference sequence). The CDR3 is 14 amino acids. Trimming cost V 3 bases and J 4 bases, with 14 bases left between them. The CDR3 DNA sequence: TGCAGTGCTAGCGGGAGATGGATGCCAGATACGCAGTATTTT. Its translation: CSASGRWMPDTQYF.

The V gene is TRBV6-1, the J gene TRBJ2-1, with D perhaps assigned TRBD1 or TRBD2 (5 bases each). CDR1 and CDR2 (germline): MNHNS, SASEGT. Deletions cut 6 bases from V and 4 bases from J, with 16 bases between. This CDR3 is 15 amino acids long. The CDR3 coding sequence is TGTGCCAGCAGCCAGGCGAGGGGCCCTTACAATGAGCAGTTCTTC. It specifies CASSQARGPYNEQFF.

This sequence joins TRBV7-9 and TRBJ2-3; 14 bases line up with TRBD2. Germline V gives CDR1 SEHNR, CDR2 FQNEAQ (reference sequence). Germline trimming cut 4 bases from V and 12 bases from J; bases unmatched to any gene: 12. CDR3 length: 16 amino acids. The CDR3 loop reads CASSSTSGRAEQTQYF. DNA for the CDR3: TGTGCCAGCAGCTCGACTAGCGGGAGGGCCGAGCAGACACAGTATTTT.

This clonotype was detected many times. CDR3 nucleotide sequence: TGCAGCGTCTCGCAGGCGGGAGGGAACACCGGGGAGCTGTTTTTT. It encodes CSVSQAGGNTGELFF. This chain links TRBV29-1 with TRBJ2-2, with TRBD2 matching 8 bases. Germline trimming cut 6 bases from V and 1 base from J; bases unmatched to any gene: 7. The germline V gene encodes CDR1 SQVTM and CDR2 ANQGSEA. This CDR3 region has 15 residues.

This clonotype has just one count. For the CDR3, the DNA is TGTGCCAGCAGCTTAGTGCAGGCCGGTGAGCTCAATCAGCCCCAGCATTTT. The encoded protein is CASSLVQAGELNQPQHF. The chain joins TRBV7-9 to TRBJ1-5; D uncertain. The CDR3 runs 17 residues. Germline-derived CDR1 and CDR2 are SEHNR and FQNEAQ (reference sequence). With 1 base removed from V and 3 bases from J, the gap between germline ends came to 16 bases.

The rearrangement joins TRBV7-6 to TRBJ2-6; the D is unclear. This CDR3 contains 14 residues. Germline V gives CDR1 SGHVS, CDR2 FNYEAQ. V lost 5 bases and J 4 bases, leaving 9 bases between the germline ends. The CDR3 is CASSVLGGANVLTF. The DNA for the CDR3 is TGTGCCAGCAGCGTATTGGGAGGGGCCAACGTCCTGACTTTC.

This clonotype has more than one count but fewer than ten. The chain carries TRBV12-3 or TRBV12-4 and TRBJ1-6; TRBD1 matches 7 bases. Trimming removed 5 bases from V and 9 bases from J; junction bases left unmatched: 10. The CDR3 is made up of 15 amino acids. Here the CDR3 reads CASSPSTGLGSPLHF. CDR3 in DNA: TGTGCCAGCAGTCCGTCGACAGGGTTAGGTTCACCCCTCCACTTT.

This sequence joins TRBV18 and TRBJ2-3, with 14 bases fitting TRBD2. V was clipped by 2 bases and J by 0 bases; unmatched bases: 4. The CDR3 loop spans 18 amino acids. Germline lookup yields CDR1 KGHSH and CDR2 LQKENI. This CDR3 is CASSPGTSGRVSTDTQYF. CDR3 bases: TGTGCCAGCTCACCAGGGACTAGCGGGAGAGTGAGCACAGATACGCAGTATTTT.

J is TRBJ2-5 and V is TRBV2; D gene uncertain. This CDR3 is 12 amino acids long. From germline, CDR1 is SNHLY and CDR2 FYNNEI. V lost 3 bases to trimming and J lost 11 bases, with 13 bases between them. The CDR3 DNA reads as TGTGCCAGCAGTGAGGCGCGAAATGAGCAGTACTTC. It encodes CASSEARNEQYF.

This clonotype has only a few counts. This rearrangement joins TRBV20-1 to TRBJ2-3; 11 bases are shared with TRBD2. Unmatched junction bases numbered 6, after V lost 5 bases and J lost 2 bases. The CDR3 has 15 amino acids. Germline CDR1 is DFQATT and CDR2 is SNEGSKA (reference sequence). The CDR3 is CSARLAGHSTDTQYF. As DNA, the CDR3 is TGCAGTGCTCGACTAGCGGGACATTCCACAGATACGCAGTATTTT.

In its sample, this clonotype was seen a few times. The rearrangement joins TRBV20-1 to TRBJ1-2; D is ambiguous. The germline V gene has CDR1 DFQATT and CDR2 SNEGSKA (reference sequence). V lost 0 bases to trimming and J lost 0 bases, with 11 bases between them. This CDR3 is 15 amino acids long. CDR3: CSARDYSQTNYGYTF. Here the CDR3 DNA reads TGCAGTGCTAGAGATTACAGCCAAACTAACTATGGCTACACCTTC.

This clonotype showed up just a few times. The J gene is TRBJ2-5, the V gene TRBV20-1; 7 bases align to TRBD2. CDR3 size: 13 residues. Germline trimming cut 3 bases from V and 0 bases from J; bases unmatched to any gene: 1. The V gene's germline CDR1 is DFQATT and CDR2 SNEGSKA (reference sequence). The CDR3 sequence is CSARGLNQETQYF. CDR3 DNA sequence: TGCAGTGCTAGGGGACTAAACCAAGAGACCCAGTACTTC.

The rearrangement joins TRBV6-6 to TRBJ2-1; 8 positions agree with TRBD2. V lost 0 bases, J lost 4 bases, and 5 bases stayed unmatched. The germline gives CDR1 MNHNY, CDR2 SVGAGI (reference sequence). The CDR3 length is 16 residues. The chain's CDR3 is CASSYSRTSPYNEQFF. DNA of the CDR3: TGTGCCAGCAGTTACTCCCGGACTAGCCCTTACAATGAGCAGTTCTTC.

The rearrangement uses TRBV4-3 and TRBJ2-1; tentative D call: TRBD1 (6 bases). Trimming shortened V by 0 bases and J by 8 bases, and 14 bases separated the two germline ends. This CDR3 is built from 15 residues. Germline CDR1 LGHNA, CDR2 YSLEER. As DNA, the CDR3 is TGCGCCAGCAGCCAAGATGGGCAGGGGAAGGATGAGCAGTTCTTC. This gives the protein CASSQDGQGKDEQFF.

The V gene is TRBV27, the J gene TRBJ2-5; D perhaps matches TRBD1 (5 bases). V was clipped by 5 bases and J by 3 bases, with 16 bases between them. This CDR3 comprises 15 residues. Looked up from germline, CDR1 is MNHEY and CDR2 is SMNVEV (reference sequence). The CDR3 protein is CASSSRVRGEETQYF. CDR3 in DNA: TGTGCCAGCAGTAGCAGGGTTCGAGGTGAAGAGACCCAGTACTTC.

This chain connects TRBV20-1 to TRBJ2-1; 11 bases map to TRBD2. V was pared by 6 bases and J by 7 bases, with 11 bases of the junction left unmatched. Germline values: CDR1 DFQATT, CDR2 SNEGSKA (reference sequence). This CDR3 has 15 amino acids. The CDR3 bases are TGCAGTGCCATGGATCTAGCGGGAGGAACTAATGAGCAGTTCTTC. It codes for CSAMDLAGGTNEQFF.

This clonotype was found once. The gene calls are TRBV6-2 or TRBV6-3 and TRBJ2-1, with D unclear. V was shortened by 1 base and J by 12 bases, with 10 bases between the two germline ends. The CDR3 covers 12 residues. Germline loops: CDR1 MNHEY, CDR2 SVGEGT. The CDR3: CASSYFTARQFF. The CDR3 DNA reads TGTGCCAGCAGTTACTTTACGGCACGGCAGTTCTTC.

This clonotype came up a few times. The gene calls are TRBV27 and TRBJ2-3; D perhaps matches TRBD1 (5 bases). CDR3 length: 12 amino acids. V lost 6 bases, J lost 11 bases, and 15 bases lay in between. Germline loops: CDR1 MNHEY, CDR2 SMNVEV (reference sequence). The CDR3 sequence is CASSVLSGQQYF. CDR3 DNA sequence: TGTGCCAGCAGCGTGTTGTCAGGGCAGCAGTATTTT.

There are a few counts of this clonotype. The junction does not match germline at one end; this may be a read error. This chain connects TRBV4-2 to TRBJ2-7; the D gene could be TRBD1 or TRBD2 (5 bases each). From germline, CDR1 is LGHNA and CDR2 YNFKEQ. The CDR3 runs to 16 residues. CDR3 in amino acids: CASRQASGTANYEQYF. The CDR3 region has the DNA TGTGCCAGCAGACAAGCCTCGGGGACGGCAAACTACGAGCAGTACTTC.

This chain's CDR3 is CASSSGQDPSYEQYF. The CDR3 nucleotides read TGCGCCAGCAGCTCTGGACAGGACCCCTCCTACGAGCAGTACTTC. This chain uses TRBV5-1 with TRBJ2-7; TRBD1 agrees at 7 bases. The V gene end was trimmed by 3 bases and the J gene end by 0 bases; junction bases not matched to a gene: 6. This CDR3 region has 15 residues. Germline V gene sequence: CDR1 SGHRS, CDR2 YFSETQ.

The CDR3 DNA follows: TGTGCCAGCAGCGTAACGGGGGGGACCTACAATGAGCAGTTCTTC. Its translation: CASSVTGGTYNEQFF. The J gene is TRBJ2-1, the V gene TRBV9; TRBD2 matches at 8 bases. CDR1 SGDLS and CDR2 YYNGEE come from the germline V gene. The V gene end was trimmed by 1 base and the J gene end by 2 bases; junction bases not matched to a gene: 2. This CDR3 has 15 amino acids.

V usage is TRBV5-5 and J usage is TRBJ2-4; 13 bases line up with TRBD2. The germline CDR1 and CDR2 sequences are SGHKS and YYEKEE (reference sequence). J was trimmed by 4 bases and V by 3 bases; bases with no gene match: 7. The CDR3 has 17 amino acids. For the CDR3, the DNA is TGTGCCAGCAGCTCGCCTACTAGCGGGGGGGCTAAAAACATTCAGTACTTC. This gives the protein CASSSPTSGGAKNIQYF.

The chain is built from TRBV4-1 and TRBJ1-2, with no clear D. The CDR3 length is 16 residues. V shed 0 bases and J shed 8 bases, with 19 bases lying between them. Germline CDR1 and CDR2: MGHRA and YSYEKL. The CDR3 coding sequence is TGCGCCAGCAGCCAAGATCCAGAGAGGATCTTCGTCGGCTACACCTTC. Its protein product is CASSQDPERIFVGYTF.

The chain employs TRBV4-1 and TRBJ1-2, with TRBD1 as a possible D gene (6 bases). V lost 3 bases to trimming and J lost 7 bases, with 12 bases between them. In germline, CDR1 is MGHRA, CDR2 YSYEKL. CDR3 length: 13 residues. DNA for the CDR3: TGCGCCAGCAGCCATGTACAGGGAGGTGGCTACACCTTC. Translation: CASSHVQGGGYTF.

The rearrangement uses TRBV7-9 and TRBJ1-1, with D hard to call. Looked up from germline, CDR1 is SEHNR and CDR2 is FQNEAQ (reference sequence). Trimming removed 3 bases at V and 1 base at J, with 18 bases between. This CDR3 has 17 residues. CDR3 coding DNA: TGTGCCAGCAGCTTTCTATCTATCACCTACTCGAACACTGAAGCTTTCTTT. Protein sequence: CASSFLSITYSNTEAFF.